This passage covers 30 T cell receptor beta chains from one sample sequenced in a study of CD8+ T cells in alopecia areata. The authors sorted pooled cutaneous lymph node cells using CD4, CD8alpha, NKG2D, NKG2ACE and other markers. After isolation, RNA underwent reverse transcription to generate cDNA as the sequencing template. TCRdb's copy holds only in-frame clones and misses some; the assay was immunoSEQ multiplex PCR. The data show about 270,000 clones, with none appearing a single time. Sequenced sample: CD4+ T cells sorted from a lymph node. The receptors stem from a C3H/HeJ mouse with alopecia areata. The strain's MHC type: H2-k.

Remarks on this clone: The gene names given are mouse names. The read ends 4 residues before the CDR3 terminus; that terminus is restored from the germline J gene. This chain connects TRBV1 to TRBJ2-3, with 9 bases identical to TRBD2. Germline values: CDR1 NSQYPW, CDR2 LRSPGD (reference sequence). The CDR3 covers 12 residues. The CDR3 spells CPGTGRAETLYF. The covered CDR3 bases are TGCCCAGGGACTGGGCGTGCAGAA.

In its sample, this clone was seen many times. Gene and germline names: mouse. The CDR3 end falls 4 residues outside the read, so it is completed with the germline J gene. J is TRBJ2-3 and V is TRBV17, with D possibly matching TRBD2 (5 bases). The CDR3 loop spans 15 amino acids. The V gene's germline CDR1 is MNHDT and CDR2 YYDKIL. Trimming cost V 0 bases and J 0 bases, with 7 bases left between them. The CDR3 sequence is CASSRDLGSAETLYF. The sequenced part of the CDR3 DNA is TGTGCTAGCAGTAGAGATCTGGGTAGTGCAGAA.

This clone was counted between two and nine times. Mouse names are used for the genes. The read halts 4 residues ahead of the CDR3 end, with the missing end drawn from the germline J gene. Other DNA variants within this sample encode the same CDR3. The chain carries TRBV17 and TRBJ2-1; 9 nucleotides align to TRBD2. This CDR3 region has 14 residues. Germline CDR1 MNHDT, CDR2 YYDKIL. V gave up 6 bases and J gave up 2 bases; unmatched junction bases: 2. CDR3 sequence reads: CASRRLGDYAEQFF. CDR3 DNA (partial): TGTGCTAGCAGAAGACTGGGGGACTATGCT.

In regard to this clone: Gene names are mouse gene names. With the read ending 4 residues before the CDR3 end, the germline J gene is used to fill in that end. The chain recombines TRBV12-1 with TRBJ2-5, with a weak D call TRBD2 (6 bases). Germline V gene lookup returns CDR1 SGHSN and CDR2 HYEKVE. CDR3 length equals 15 residues. Trimming left V 2 bases short and J 2 bases short, with 13 bases between. The sequenced part of the CDR3 DNA is TGTGCCAGCTCTCCTTCTCCTGGGGCCCAAGAC. Its protein product is CASSPSPGAQD. From start to end, the CDR3 is CASSPSPGAQDTQYF.

Of note for this clone: The germline and genes are mouse ones. The read finishes 4 residues shy of the CDR3 end, and the germline J gene is used to complete it. V and J are TRBV13-1 and TRBJ2-1, with 10 bases that match TRBD1. Germline V gene data show CDR1 as NSHNY and CDR2 as SYGAGN. J lost 1 base, V lost 7 bases, and 5 bases had no gene match. The CDR3 has 15 amino acids. Here the CDR3 reads CASVPGQGNYAEQFF. The covered CDR3 bases are TGTGCCAGCGTTCCGGGACAGGGGAACTATGCT.

The sample holds a few counts of this clone. Genes and germline come from the mouse. This sample includes further DNA sequences coding for the same CDR3. The CDR3 bases that were read are TGTGCCAGCAGTTTGGGGGGGCCCCAAGAC. This sequence encodes CASSLGGPQD. The whole CDR3 protein is CASSLGGPQDTQYF. V usage is TRBV14 and J usage is TRBJ2-5; TRBD2 matches at 8 bases. Coverage ceases 4 residues before the CDR3 finishes, and the germline J gene fills in the end. In germline, CDR1 is SGHDT, CDR2 FRDEAV. After removal of 2 bases from V and 2 bases from J, the junction contained 1 base not matched to a gene. This CDR3 has 14 residues.

Worth noting for this clone: Genes and germline come from the mouse. The read finishes 4 residues shy of the CDR3 end, and the germline J gene is used to complete it. The chain recombines TRBV13-1 with TRBJ2-4, with 10 bases matching TRBD2. The CDR3 contains 16 residues. Per germline, CDR1 NSHNY and CDR2 SYGAGN. The V gene end was trimmed by 2 bases and the J gene end by 0 bases; junction bases not matched to a gene: 3. Incomplete CDR3 DNA: TGTGCCAGCAGTGAGCCGGGACTGGGGAGTCAAAAC. Encoded protein: CASSEPGLGSQN. The full CDR3 sequence reads CASSEPGLGSQNTLYF.

Worth noting for this clone: Mouse germline and gene names are used. The CDR3 end falls 4 residues outside the read, so it is completed with the germline J gene. The chain recombines TRBV13-1 with TRBJ2-1, with 10 bases aligning to TRBD1. The CDR3 totals 16 residues. Germline CDR1 NSHNY, CDR2 SYGAGN. V lost 6 bases to trimming and J lost 3 bases; unmatched junction nucleotides: 9. The DNA read from the CDR3 is TGTGCCAGCACCAGACAGGGGGCGCGGGGCTATGCT. It translates to CASTRQGARGYA. The whole CDR3 region reads CASTRQGARGYAEQFF.

Details on this clone: Mouse gene names and germline throughout. The read finishes 4 residues shy of the CDR3 end, and the germline J gene is used to complete it. Different DNA sequences within this sample yield the same CDR3. The chain has TRBV13-1 and TRBJ1-1, with D possibly matching TRBD1 (5 bases). CDR1 is NSHNY and CDR2 is SYGAGN in the germline V gene. The CDR3 spans 12 residues. CDR3: CASSEDRTEVFF. The part of the CDR3 DNA that was read is TGTGCCAGCAGTGAAGACAGAACA.

This clone was seen only a few times. Given a much more abundant clone one base away, this may be a read error. Gene names are the mouse ones. The DNA ends 4 residues before the CDR3 does, and the rest of the CDR3 is filled in from the germline J gene. The sample contains more than one DNA sequence encoding this CDR3. V gene TRBV13-2 combines with J gene TRBJ2-7; TRBD1 might be the D (5 bases). Germline V CDR1 and CDR2: NNHNN, SYGAGS (reference sequence). This CDR3 comprises 11 residues. The DNA read from the CDR3 is TGTGCCAGCGGTGACAGGGAT. Amino acid sequence: CASGDRD. The CDR3 in its entirety is CASGDRDEQYF.

About this clone itself: The genes and germline here are from mouse. The read terminates 4 residues before the CDR3 end, so the remaining end is supplied by the germline J gene. This rearrangement joins TRBV13-1 to TRBJ2-2; 11 positions match TRBD2. In germline, CDR1 is NSHNY, CDR2 SYGAGN. Trimming at V came to 5 bases and at J to 0 bases, leaving 3 bases not matched to a gene. The CDR3 consists of 16 residues. CDR3 amino acids: CASRKTGGANTGQLYF. The part of the CDR3 DNA that was read is TGTGCCAGCAGGAAGACTGGGGGGGCAAACACCGGG.

To note about this clone: Here the gene names and germline are mouse. The CDR3 goes on 4 residues after the read ends, and that part is filled in from the germline J gene. V and J are TRBV31 and TRBJ2-2, with D maybe TRBD1 (8 bases). Germline CDR1 GKSSPN, CDR2 SITVG. V lost 0 bases to trimming and J lost 4 bases, with 15 bases between them. The CDR3 has 16 residues. Incomplete CDR3 DNA: TGTGCCTGGAGTCTACTACAGGGGGGGAGCACCGGG. Translation: CAWSLLQGGSTG. The entire CDR3 is CAWSLLQGGSTGQLYF.

This clone showed up just a few times. Here the gene names and germline are mouse. The read stops 3 residues short of the end of the CDR3; the missing end is completed from the germline J gene. This chain joins TRBV13-1 and TRBJ1-6, with TRBD1 matching 7 bases. TRBJ1-6 is treated as an ORF (open reading frame) with a function not yet certain. J lost 0 bases, V lost 3 bases, and 3 bases had no gene match. The CDR3 is 16 amino acids. The germline CDR1 and CDR2 sequences are NSHNY and SYGAGN. The CDR3 sequence: CASSGDSRSYNSPLYF. Incomplete CDR3 DNA: TGTGCCAGCAGTGGGGACAGCCGTTCCTATAATTCGCCC.

A note on this clone: Gene names follow the mouse nomenclature. The CDR3 is cut off 4 residues early in the read; its end comes from the germline J gene. In the same sample, other DNA sequences code for this CDR3. J is TRBJ2-5 and V is TRBV19; 7 bases align to TRBD2. CDR1 FNHDT and CDR2 SITEND come from the germline V gene (reference sequence). V was clipped by 3 bases and J by 3 bases; unmatched bases: 1. This CDR3 comprises 13 residues. The CDR3 spells CASSRTGQDTQYF. The sequenced part of the CDR3 DNA is TGTGCCAGCAGTAGGACTGGACAAGAC.

With respect to this clone: Genes and germline are mouse. The CDR3 end lies 4 residues beyond the end of the read and is filled in from the germline J gene. This sample includes further DNA sequences coding for the same CDR3. V is TRBV13-1 and J is TRBJ1-2; TRBD1 aligns across 7 bases. V was clipped by 4 bases and J by 2 bases; unmatched bases: 2. The V gene's germline CDR1 is NSHNY and CDR2 SYGAGN. The CDR3 consists of 13 residues. CDR3 DNA, as far as it was read: TGTGCCAGCAGTTCGACAGGGAACTCC. Translating it yields CASSSTGNS. The whole CDR3 protein is CASSSTGNSDYTF.

This clone was detected only a few times. Gene names are the mouse ones. Coverage ceases 3 residues before the CDR3 finishes, and the germline J gene fills in the end. Within the sample, other DNA sequences also encode this same CDR3. The V call is TRBV19, the J call TRBJ1-6; 8 bases map to TRBD1. TRBJ1-6 qualifies as an ORF whose function is uncertain. In germline, CDR1 is FNHDT, CDR2 SITEND (reference sequence). V gave up 2 bases and J gave up 4 bases; unmatched junction bases: 2. This CDR3 is built from 15 residues. CDR3 sequence: CASSITGGYNSPLYF. CDR3 DNA (partial): TGTGCCAGCAGTATCACAGGGGGGTATAATTCGCCC.

About this clone itself: Genes here carry mouse names. Partial CDR3 DNA: TGTGCCAGCGGACAGGACTGGGTCTATGCT. It translates to CASGQDWVYA. The entire CDR3 protein is CASGQDWVYAEQFF. V is TRBV13-3 and J is TRBJ2-1; perhaps TRBD2 as D (8 bases). Read coverage stops 4 residues before the CDR3 terminus; the germline J gene supplies the remainder. Germline V gene lookup returns CDR1 NNHDY and CDR2 SYVADS. V lost 7 bases and J lost 3, with 14 bases in between. This CDR3 is built from 14 residues.

This clone has a handful of counts. Mouse gene names apply. The sequence runs out 4 residues before the end of the CDR3; the remainder is reconstructed from the germline J gene. The rearrangement joins TRBV1 to TRBJ2-2; no clear D gene. The CDR3 loop spans 15 amino acids. Germline CDR1 NSQYPW, CDR2 LRSPGD (reference sequence). The germline V and J ends were trimmed by 0 bases and 3 bases, with 8 bases remaining between them. CDR3 DNA (partial): TGCACCTGCAGTGCAGAAAGCACAGACACCGGG. Its translation: CTCSAESTDTG. The full CDR3 is CTCSAESTDTGQLYF.

This clone has more than one count but fewer than ten. Genes and germline come from the mouse. The observed sequence ends 4 residues before the CDR3 terminus, with the missing tail filled in from the germline J gene. V usage is TRBV5 and J usage is TRBJ1-1; 9 bases match TRBD1. The CDR3 spans 14 residues. Trimming at V came to 4 bases and at J to 3 bases, leaving 3 bases not matched to a gene. CDR1 and CDR2 from the germline V gene are LGHNA and YNLKQL (reference sequence). The CDR3 spells CASSPRDRDTEVFF. The DNA read from the CDR3 is TGTGCCAGCAGCCCCCGGGACAGGGACACA.

To note about this clone: Gene names follow the mouse nomenclature. The sequenced fragment ends 4 residues before the CDR3 boundary, so the rest is inferred from the germline J gene. Other nucleotide sequences from this sample produce the same CDR3. The chain links TRBV1 to TRBJ2-7, with no clear D. The CDR3 consists of 12 residues. From germline, CDR1 is NSQYPW and CDR2 LRSPGD (reference sequence). The covered CDR3 bases are TGCACCTGCAGTGCTGCAGAATAT. Its translation: CTCSAAEY. The whole CDR3 sequence reads CTCSAAEYEQYF.

On this clone: Gene names and germline refer to mouse. The DNA ends 4 residues before the CDR3 does, and the rest of the CDR3 is filled in from the germline J gene. The rearrangement links TRBV1 to TRBJ1-1, with a weak D call TRBD1 (5 bases). Germline V lookup: CDR1 NSQYPW, CDR2 LRSPGD (reference sequence). V was shortened by 3 bases and J by 3 bases, with 11 bases between the two germline ends. There are 14 residues in the CDR3. CDR3 DNA, as far as it was read: TGCACCTGCAGTGCTCAGGGATGGCACACA. Its translation is CTCSAQGWHT. The full CDR3 protein reads CTCSAQGWHTEVFF.

This clone was observed a few times. Mouse gene names apply. Coverage ceases 4 residues before the CDR3 finishes, and the germline J gene fills in the end. This sequence joins TRBV12-1 and TRBJ2-4; 7 nucleotides match TRBD1. Germline V CDR1 and CDR2: SGHSN, HYEKVE. V lost 0 bases and J lost 0; bases outside the gene matches: 5. The CDR3 totals 16 residues. The CDR3 region is CASSLPGTASQNTLYF. The DNA read from the CDR3 is TGTGCCAGCTCTCTCCCCGGGACAGCCAGTCAAAAC.

As to this clone: Mouse gene names apply. The read comes to an end 4 residues before the CDR3 does, leaving the germline J gene to fill in the end. The chain has TRBV13-2 and TRBJ2-7, with TRBD2 matching 11 bases. Trimming at V came to 0 bases and at J to 0 bases, leaving 5 bases not matched to a gene. The length of the CDR3 is 17 residues. Germline assignment: CDR1 NNHNN and CDR2 SYGAGS (reference sequence). The CDR3 sequence: CASGDATGGASSYEQYF. CDR3 DNA, as far as it was read: TGTGCCAGCGGTGATGCCACTGGGGGGGCGAGCTCCTAT.

This clone showed up just a few times. Germline and genes here are mouse. The CDR3 is cut off 4 residues early in the read; its end comes from the germline J gene. In the same sample, other DNA sequences code for this CDR3. The chain is built from TRBV13-1 and TRBJ2-5; 12 bases fit TRBD2. This CDR3 spans 14 amino acids. Germline V gene sequence: CDR1 NSHNY, CDR2 SYGAGN. CDR3 sequence reads: CASSPTGGADTQYF. Incomplete CDR3 DNA: TGTGCCAGCAGTCCGACTGGGGGGGCGGAC.

Points on this clone: The listed genes are named as in mouse. The CDR3 goes on 4 residues after the read ends, and that part is filled in from the germline J gene. At the DNA level, this CDR3 is encoded by other sequences in the same sample as well. The chain is built from TRBV17 and TRBJ2-7; D call uncertain. Trimming removed 1 base from V and 3 bases from J, with 7 bases in between. The CDR3 sequence is 13 residues long. Germline CDR1 and CDR2: MNHDT and YYDKIL. The CDR3: CASSRGDNYEQYF. The covered CDR3 bases are TGTGCTAGCAGTAGAGGAGACAACTAT.

With respect to this clone: The gene names here belong to mouse. The observed sequence ends 3 residues before the CDR3 terminus, with the missing tail filled in from the germline J gene. The chain employs TRBV19 and TRBJ1-6; TRBD1 is a possible D gene (6 bases). TRBJ1-6 is treated as an ORF (open reading frame) with a function not yet certain. V was shortened by 3 bases and J by 1 base, with 8 bases between the two germline ends. CDR1 is FNHDT and CDR2 is SITEND in the germline V gene (reference sequence). This CDR3 is 15 amino acids long. The DNA read from the CDR3 is TGTGCCAGCAGTACCGGGACATCCTATAATTCGCCC. This encodes CASSTGTSYNSP. The entire CDR3 is CASSTGTSYNSPLYF.

To note about this clone: Gene names denote mouse genes. The CDR3 bases that were read are TGTGCCAGCAGCTTACTGGGGGTCGGCACCGGG. Translated, it gives CASSLLGVGTG. The entire CDR3 reads CASSLLGVGTGQLYF. This chain uses TRBV4 with TRBJ2-2; TRBD2 agrees at 8 bases. The read ends 4 residues before the CDR3 terminus; that terminus is restored from the germline J gene. The CDR3 has 15 residues. Unmatched junction bases numbered 5, after V lost 4 bases and J lost 4 bases. Germline values: CDR1 LGHDT, CDR2 YNNKQL (reference sequence).

Concerning this clone: Gene names refer to mouse genes. The read stops 4 residues short of the end of the CDR3; the missing end is completed from the germline J gene. The rearrangement links TRBV1 to TRBJ2-7; 12 bases fit TRBD1. Germline V gene lookup returns CDR1 NSQYPW and CDR2 LRSPGD (reference sequence). The CDR3 has 14 residues. The CDR3 loop reads CTCSAGDRGHEQYF. The sequenced part of the CDR3 DNA is TGCACCTGCAGTGCGGGGGACAGGGGGCAT. Drawing the rest from reference TRBV1 and TRBJ2-7, the complete variable domain is VTLLEQNPRWRLVPRGQAVNLRCILKNSQYPWMSWYQQDLQKQLQWLFTLRSPGDKEVKSLPGADYLATRVTDTELRLQVANMSQGRTLYCTCSAGDRGHEQYFGPGTRLTVL.

Only a few counts were recorded for this clone. The genes are named according to mouse. Read sequence stops 3 residues before the CDR3 end, and the germline J gene provides the missing end. Additional DNA sequences in this sample encode the identical CDR3. The rearrangement uses TRBV13-3 and TRBJ1-6; 11 bases line up with TRBD1. TRBJ1-6 is placed among ORFs of uncertain function. CDR1 is NNHDY, CDR2 SYVADS, per germline. V was pared by 3 bases and J by 7 bases, with 3 bases of the junction left unmatched. This CDR3 region has 15 residues. CDR3 protein: CASSGTGGGNSPLYF. CDR3 bases read: TGTGCCAGCAGTGGGACAGGGGGCGGGAATTCGCCC.

Comment on this clone: The gene symbols are mouse symbols. Read data end 4 residues before the CDR3 end; the end is taken from the germline J gene. The gene calls are TRBV4 and TRBJ2-3; D is perhaps TRBD2 (6 bases). CDR1 is LGHDT, CDR2 YNNKQL, per germline (reference sequence). V lost 5 bases and J 0 bases, leaving 15 bases between the germline ends. The CDR3 contains 16 residues. This CDR3 is CASSLGLKTSAETLYF. CDR3 DNA, as far as it was read: TGTGCCAGCAGCCTCGGACTGAAGACTAGTGCAGAA.